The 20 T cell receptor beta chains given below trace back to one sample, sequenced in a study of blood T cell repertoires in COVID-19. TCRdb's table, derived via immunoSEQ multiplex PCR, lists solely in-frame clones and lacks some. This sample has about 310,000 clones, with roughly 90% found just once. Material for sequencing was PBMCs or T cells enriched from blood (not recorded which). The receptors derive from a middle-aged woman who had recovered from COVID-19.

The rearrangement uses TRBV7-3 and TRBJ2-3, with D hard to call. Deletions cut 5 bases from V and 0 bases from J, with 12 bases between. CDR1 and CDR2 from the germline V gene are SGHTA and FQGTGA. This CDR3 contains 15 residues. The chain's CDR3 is CASSPGLRSTDTQYF. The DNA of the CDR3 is TGTGCCAGCAGCCCCGGTCTCCGAAGCACAGATACGCAGTATTTT.

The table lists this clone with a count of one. CDR3 protein: CASTERDRATYGYTF. The CDR3 nucleotides read TGTGCCAGCACCGAAAGGGACAGGGCGACCTATGGCTACACCTTC. The chain uses TRBV28 and TRBJ1-2; 9 bases are a match to TRBD1. Germline V CDR1 and CDR2: MDHEN, SYDVKM. The V segment lost 7 bases and the J segment 4 bases; nucleotides outside the gene matches: 10. This CDR3 spans 15 amino acids.

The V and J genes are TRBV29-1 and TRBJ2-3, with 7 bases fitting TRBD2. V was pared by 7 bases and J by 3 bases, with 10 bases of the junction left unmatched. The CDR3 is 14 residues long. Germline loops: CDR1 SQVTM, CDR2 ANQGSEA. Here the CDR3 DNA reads TGCAGCGATTCCGCGGGGGTCCTAACAGATACGCAGTATTTT. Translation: CSDSAGVLTDTQYF.

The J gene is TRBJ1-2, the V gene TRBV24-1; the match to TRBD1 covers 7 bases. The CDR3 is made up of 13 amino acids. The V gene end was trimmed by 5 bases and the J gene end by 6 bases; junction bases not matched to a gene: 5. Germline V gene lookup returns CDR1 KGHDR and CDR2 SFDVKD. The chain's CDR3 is CATSGQGYDGYTF. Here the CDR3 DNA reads TGTGCCACCAGTGGACAGGGCTACGATGGCTACACCTTC.

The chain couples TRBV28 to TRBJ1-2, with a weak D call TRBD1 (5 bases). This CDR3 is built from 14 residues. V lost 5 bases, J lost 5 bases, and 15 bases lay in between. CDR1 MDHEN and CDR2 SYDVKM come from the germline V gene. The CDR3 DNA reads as TGTGCCAGCAGTCCTCCGGGACTGCCATATGGCTACACCTTC. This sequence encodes CASSPPGLPYGYTF.

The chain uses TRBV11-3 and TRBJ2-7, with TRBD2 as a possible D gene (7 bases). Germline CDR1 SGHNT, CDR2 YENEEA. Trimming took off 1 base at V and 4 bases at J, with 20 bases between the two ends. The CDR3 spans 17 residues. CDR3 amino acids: CASSLVGGRITMYEQYF. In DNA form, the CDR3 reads TGTGCCAGCAGCTTAGTCGGGGGGCGAATTACTATGTACGAGCAGTACTTC.

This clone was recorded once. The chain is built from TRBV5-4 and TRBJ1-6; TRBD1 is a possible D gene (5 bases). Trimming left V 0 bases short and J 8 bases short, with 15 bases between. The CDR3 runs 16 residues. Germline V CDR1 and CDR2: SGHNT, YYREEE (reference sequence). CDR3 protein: CASSLEGGGEYSPLHF. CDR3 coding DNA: TGTGCCAGCAGCTTGGAGGGCGGGGGGGAGTATTCACCCCTCCACTTT.

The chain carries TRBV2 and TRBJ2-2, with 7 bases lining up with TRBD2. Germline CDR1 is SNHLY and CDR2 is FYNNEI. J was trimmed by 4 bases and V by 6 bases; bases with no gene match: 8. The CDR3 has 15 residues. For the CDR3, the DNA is TGTGCCAGCAGCCCCACTAGCGCTTCCACCGGGGAGCTGTTTTTT. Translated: CASSPTSASTGELFF.

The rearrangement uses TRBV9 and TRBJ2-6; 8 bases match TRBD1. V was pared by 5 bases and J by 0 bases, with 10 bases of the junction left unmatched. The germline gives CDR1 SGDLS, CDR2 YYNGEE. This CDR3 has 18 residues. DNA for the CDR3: TGTGCCAGCAGTTTTAAAACAGGGGGACTCTCTGGGGCCAACGTCCTGACTTTC. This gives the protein CASSFKTGGLSGANVLTF.

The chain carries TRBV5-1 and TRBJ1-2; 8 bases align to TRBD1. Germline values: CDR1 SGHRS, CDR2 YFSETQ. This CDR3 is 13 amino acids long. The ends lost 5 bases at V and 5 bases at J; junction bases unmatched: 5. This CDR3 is CASSVGTGYGYTF. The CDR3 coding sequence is TGCGCCAGCAGTGTCGGGACAGGTTATGGCTACACCTTC.

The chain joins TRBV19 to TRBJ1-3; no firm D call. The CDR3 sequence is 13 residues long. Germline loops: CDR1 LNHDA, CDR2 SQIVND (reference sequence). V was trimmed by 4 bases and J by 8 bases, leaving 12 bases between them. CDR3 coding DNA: TGTGCCAGTAGTACTTCCCTCTCTGACACCATATATTTT. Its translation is CASSTSLSDTIYF.

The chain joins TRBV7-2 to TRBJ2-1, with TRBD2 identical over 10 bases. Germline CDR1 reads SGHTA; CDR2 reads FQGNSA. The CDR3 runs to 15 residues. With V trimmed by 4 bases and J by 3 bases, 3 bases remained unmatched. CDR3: CASSWSGGVYNEQFF. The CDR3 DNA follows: TGTGCCAGCAGCTGGAGCGGGGGGGTCTACAATGAGCAGTTCTTC.

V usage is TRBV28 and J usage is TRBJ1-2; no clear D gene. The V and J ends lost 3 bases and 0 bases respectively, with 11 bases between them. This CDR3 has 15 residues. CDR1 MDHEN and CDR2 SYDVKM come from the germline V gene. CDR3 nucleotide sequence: TGTGCCAGCAGTTTCGGAACAGCTACTAACTATGGCTACACCTTC. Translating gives CASSFGTATNYGYTF.

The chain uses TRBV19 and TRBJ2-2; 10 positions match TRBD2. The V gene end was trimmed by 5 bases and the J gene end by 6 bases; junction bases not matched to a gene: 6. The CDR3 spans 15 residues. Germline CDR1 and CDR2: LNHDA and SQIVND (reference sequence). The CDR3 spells CASSAMGLAPGELFF. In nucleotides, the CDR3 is TGTGCCAGTAGTGCCATGGGACTAGCGCCCGGGGAGCTGTTTTTT.

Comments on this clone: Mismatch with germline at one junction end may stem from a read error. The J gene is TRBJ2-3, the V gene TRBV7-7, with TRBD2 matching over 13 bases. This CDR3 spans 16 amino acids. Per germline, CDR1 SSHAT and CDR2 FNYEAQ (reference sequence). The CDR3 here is CASSLGLAGAGDTQYF. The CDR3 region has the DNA TGTGCTAGCAGCTTAGGACTAGCGGGGGCCGGAGATACGCAGTATTTT.

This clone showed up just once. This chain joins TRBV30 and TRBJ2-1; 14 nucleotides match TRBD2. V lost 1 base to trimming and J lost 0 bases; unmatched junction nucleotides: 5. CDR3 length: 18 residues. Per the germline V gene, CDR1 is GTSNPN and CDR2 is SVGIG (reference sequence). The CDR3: CAWSGTSGRPSSYNEQFF. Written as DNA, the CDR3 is TGTGCCTGGAGTGGGACTAGCGGGAGGCCGAGCTCCTACAATGAGCAGTTCTTC.

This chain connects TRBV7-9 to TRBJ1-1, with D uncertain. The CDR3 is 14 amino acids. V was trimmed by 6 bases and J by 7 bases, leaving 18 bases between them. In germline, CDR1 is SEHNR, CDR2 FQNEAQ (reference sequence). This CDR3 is CASSSTGGEDEAFF. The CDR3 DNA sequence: TGTGCCAGCAGTTCTACCGGTGGAGAGGATGAAGCTTTCTTT.

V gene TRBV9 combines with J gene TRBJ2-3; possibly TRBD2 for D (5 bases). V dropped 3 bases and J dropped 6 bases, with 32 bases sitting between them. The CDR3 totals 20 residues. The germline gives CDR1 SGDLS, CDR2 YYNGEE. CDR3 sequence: CASSAPRVVSGARSLDTQYF. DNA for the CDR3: TGTGCCAGCAGCGCCCCTAGAGTTGTGAGCGGCGCGAGGAGTTTGGATACGCAGTATTTT.

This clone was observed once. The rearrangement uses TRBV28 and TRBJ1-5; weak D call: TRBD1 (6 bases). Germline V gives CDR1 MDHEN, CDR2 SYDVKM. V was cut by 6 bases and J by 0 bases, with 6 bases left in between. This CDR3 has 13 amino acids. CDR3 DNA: TGTGCCAGCAGACAGGGTAGCAATCAGCCCCAGCATTTT. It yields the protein CASRQGSNQPQHF.

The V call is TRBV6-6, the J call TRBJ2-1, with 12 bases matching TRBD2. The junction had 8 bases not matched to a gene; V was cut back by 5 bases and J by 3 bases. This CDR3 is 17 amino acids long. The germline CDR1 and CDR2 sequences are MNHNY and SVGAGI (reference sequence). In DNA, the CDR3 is TGTGCCAGCAGTCAAAGACTAGCGGGAGTGGGCTACAATGAGCAGTTCTTC. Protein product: CASSQRLAGVGYNEQFF.